This T cell receptor (beta chain) was identified during a study of molecular identifiers for immune sequencing clone quantification (dated 2018 in TCRdb). Study-level background: For a replicate experiment, RNA from around 20,000 or 100,000 naive CD8 T cells was divided into five aliquots, of which four were sequenced. This methods study used CD8 T cells to benchmark TCR RNA copy counting and molecular-identifier clustering-based TCR repertoire sequencing (MIDCIRS). General findings and caveats noted by the study authors: When barcode sub-clustering was omitted, TCR diversity was inflated by chimeric consensus sequences, with chimeras reaching as high as 47%. Highly expanded clone sizes could be underestimated if identical TCR molecules share a barcode. Roughly 3 recovered TCR RNA copies per cell were obtained by modeling, versus around 10 by digital PCR, implying a capture efficiency of about 30%. Spiked-in Jurkat TCR RNA equivalent to a single cell was reported to be detectable even among one million naive CD8 T cells. In CMV-specific effector cells, over 99% of molecules were held by clones above 20 RNA copies, whereas under 1% of molecules were held by such clones in naive cells. Naive libraries contained spiked-in Jurkat TCR RNA (around eleven copies' worth), which is not part of the donor repertoire.

Libraries of naive CD8 T cells were built from approximately 20,000 to 980,000 sorted cells, with 10%, 30% or 50% of the purified RNA used. On a BD FACSAria II, naive CD8 T cells were FACS-sorted as CD8+CD4-CCR7+CD45RA+ and collected into RLT Plus buffer. To test detection sensitivity, Jurkat RNA equal to approximately ten TCR copies was added to samples of about 20,000-1,100,000 naive CD8 T cells. Enrichment of CD8 T cells was performed with RosetteSep CD8+ T Cell Enrichment Cocktail and Ficoll-Paque, after which ACK red cell lysis was carried out. Library preparation employed PCR. The instrument was a NextSeq 500. Bulk TCR libraries were prepared as previously described, using TCR primers listed in Table S5. Total RNA was purified with the Qiagen AllPrep DNA/RNA kit. Before analysis, reads from multiple sequencing runs of one library were combined. Per the authors' processing: Reads were retained only if the reads had an exact TCR constant sequence, and the retained reads were trimmed to 150 nt and grouped according to their 12-nt molecular barcodes. Within each barcode group, reads were sub-clustered at a 15% Levenshtein threshold, and quality-weighted consensus sequences were built per RNA molecule. Non-functional sequences were removed, as were lower-count sequences one edit away from another. Based on a fit of two negative binomial distributions, barcode sub-clusters having less than 20% of the maximum read count were discarded. TCRdb passed the public sequencing reads through fastp at Q25 and MiXCR, retaining productive beta sequences. Here each entry gathers all rows of one CDR3 protein and keeps the most common genes and DNA. The V and J calls follow TCRdb's processing rather than the paper's. The sample records about 330,000 distinct CDR3 sequences, about 23% of which are singletons. Approximately 0.74% of the sample is taken by the ten largest.

This clonotype showed up just a few times. Its binding antigen is unknown. Nothing much larger sits one base from this clone, and base qualities are not available. The origin of this receptor is a human donor in good health. Some libraries in this study had Jurkat cell RNA spiked in. The sample consisted of naive CD8+ T cells from blood, with Jurkat cell RNA spiked in. The cell subset or site label, read with the paper, signifies: FACS-sorted CD8+CD4-CCR7+CD45RA+ naive T cells.

The CDR3 region has the sequence CASSLVYGYYEQYF. The sequenced DNA: TGTGCCAGCAGCTTAGTTTATGGTTACTACGAGCAGTACTTC. This sequence uses TRBV7-2 and TRBJ2-7, with an unclear D gene assignment. V and J lose 1 base and 3 bases, and a span of 10 bases separates them. Looking up the germline V gene yields CDR1 SGHTA and CDR2 FQGNSA. There are 14 amino acids in the CDR3, from cysteine to phenylalanine inclusive. Only the CDR3 DNA stays, 42 bases, in frame from base 1.